These T cell receptor beta chains were read from a single sample in a study of blood T cell repertoires in COVID-19. TCRdb's table, derived via immunoSEQ multiplex PCR, lists solely in-frame clones and lacks some. The sample has about 200,000 clones, 75% to 90% seen once; the top ten hold more than 4%. The specimen was PBMCs or T cells enriched from blood (not recorded which). Receptor source: a woman between 25 and 40 years old who had been exposed to COVID-19. The CDR3 runs from the conserved cysteine through the conserved F or W. Each record gives: D gene, CDR3 length, V gene, CDR3 protein. A D gene is named only where the DNA matches it firmly.

d_call: TRBD2; cdr3_length: 16; v_call: TRBV10-3; cdr3_aa: CAISESSGGGTGELFF
d_call: NA; cdr3_length: 12; v_call: TRBV5-1; cdr3_aa: CASSLRGNTIYF
d_call: NA; cdr3_length: 14; v_call: TRBV14; cdr3_aa: CASSQVLGSTEAFF
d_call: TRBD2; cdr3_length: 15; v_call: TRBV2; cdr3_aa: CASSVTSGGARKQFF
d_call: NA; cdr3_length: 15; v_call: TRBV3-1/TRBV3-2; cdr3_aa: CASSQAIFRTDTQYF
d_call: NA; cdr3_length: 12; v_call: TRBV5-5; cdr3_aa: CASSRQNSPLHF
d_call: NA; cdr3_length: 12; v_call: TRBV6-5; cdr3_aa: CASRGAGAEAFF
d_call: TRBD2; cdr3_length: 16; v_call: TRBV27; cdr3_aa: CASSLGTRGGSDTQYF
d_call: TRBD1; cdr3_length: 18; v_call: TRBV27; cdr3_aa: CASSLSGVWDRLTDTQYF
d_call: TRBD1; cdr3_length: 14; v_call: TRBV4-1; cdr3_aa: CASGRGTGGFGYTF
d_call: TRBD1; cdr3_length: 17; v_call: TRBV5-8; cdr3_aa: CASSPSGQFQIGSPLHF
d_call: NA; cdr3_length: 15; v_call: TRBV28; cdr3_aa: CASSLTGWPNQPQHF
d_call: TRBD2; cdr3_length: 16; v_call: TRBV5-1; cdr3_aa: CASSLRTSGGQETQYF
d_call: TRBD2; cdr3_length: 15; v_call: TRBV10-1; cdr3_aa: CASSDRGGLAGELFF